This T cell receptor beta chain was found in a study of T cell repertoires in cytomegalovirus infection. This clonotype has more than one count but fewer than ten. Each CDR3 protein gets one entry after TCRdb re-called the reads with MiXCR. The sample lists around 310,000 distinct CDR3 sequences, 17% occurring once. The sequencing input was PBMCs. This sequence was found in a human donor in good health (CMV status not recorded). Some clones in this sample may be carry-over from other donors' samples.

CDR3 residues: CASSAGHLSSYEQYF. The CDR3 DNA sequence: TGTGCCAGCAGCGCCGGACACTTGAGCTCCTACGAGCAGTACTTC. The rearrangement links TRBV5-4 to TRBJ2-7; a weak D match, TRBD1 (5 bases). The CDR3 spans 15 residues. Per germline, CDR1 SGHNT and CDR2 YYREEE (reference sequence). Trimming stripped 4 bases from V and 0 bases from J, with 14 bases between. Complete variable domain (other parts from reference TRBV5-4 and TRBJ2-7): ETGVTQSPTHLIKTRGQQVTLRCSSQSGHNTVSWYQQALGQGPQFIFQYYREEENGRGNFPPRFSGLQFPNYSSELNVNALELDDSALYLCASSAGHLSSYEQYFGPGTRLTVT.